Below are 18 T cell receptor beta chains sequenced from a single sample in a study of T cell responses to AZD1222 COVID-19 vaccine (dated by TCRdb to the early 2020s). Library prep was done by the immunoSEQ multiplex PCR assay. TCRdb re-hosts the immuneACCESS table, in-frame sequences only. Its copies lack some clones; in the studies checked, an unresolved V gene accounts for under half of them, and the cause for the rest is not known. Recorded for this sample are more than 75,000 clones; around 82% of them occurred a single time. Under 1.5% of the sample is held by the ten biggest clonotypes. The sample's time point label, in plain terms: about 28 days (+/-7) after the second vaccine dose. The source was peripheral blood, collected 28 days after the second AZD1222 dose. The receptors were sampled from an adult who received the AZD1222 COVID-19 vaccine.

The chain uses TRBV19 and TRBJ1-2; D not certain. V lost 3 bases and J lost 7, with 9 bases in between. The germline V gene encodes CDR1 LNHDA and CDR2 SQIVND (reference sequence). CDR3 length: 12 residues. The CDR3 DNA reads TGTGCCAGTAGTATTGAGGCGGGTGGCTACACCTTC. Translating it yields CASSIEAGGYTF.

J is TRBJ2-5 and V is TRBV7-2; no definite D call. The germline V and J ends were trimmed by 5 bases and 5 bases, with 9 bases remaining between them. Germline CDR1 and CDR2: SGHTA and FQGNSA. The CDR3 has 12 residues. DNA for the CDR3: TGTGCCAGCAGCCGGGTAGGGGAGACCCAGTACTTC. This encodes CASSRVGETQYF.

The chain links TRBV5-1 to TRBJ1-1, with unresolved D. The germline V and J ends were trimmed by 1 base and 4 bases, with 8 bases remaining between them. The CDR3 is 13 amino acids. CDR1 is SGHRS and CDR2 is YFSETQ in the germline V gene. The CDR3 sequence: CASSLSEGTEAFF. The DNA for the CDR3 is TGCGCCAGCAGCTTGTCGGAGGGCACTGAAGCTTTCTTT.

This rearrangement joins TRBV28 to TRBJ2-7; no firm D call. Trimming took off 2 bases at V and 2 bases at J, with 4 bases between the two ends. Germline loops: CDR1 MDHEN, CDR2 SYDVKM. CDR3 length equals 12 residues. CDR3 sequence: CASSLTTYEQYF. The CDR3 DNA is TGTGCCAGCAGTTTAACCACCTACGAGCAGTACTTC. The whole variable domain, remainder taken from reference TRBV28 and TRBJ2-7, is DVKVTQSSRYLVKRTGEKVFLECVQDMDHENMFWYRQDPGLGLRLIYFSYDVKMKEKGDIPEGYSVSREKKERFSLILESASTNQTSMYLCASSLTTYEQYFGPGTRLTVT.

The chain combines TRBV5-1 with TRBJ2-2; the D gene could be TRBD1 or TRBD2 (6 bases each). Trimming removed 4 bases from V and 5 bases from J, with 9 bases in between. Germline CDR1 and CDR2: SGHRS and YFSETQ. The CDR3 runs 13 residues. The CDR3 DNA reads TGCGCCAGCAGCACAGGGACTACCGGGGAGCTGTTTTTT. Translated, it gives CASSTGTTGELFF.

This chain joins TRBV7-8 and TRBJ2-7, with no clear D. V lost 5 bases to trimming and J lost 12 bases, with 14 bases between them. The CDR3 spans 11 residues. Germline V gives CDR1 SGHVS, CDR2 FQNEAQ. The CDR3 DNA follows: TGTGCCAGCAGCCCATCACTACCTCTGTACTTC. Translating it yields CASSPSLPLYF.

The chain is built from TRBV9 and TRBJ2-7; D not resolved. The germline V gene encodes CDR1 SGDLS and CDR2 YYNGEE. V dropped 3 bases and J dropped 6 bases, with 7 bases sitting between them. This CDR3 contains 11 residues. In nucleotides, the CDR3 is TGTGCCAGCAGCGACCGTGGCGAGCAGTACTTC. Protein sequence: CASSDRGEQYF. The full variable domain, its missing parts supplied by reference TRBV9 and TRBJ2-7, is DSGVTQTPKHLITATGQRVTLRCSPRSGDLSVYWYQQSLDQGLQFLIQYYNGEERAKGNILERFSAQQFPDLHSELNLSSLELGDSALYFCASSDRGEQYFGPGTRLTVT.

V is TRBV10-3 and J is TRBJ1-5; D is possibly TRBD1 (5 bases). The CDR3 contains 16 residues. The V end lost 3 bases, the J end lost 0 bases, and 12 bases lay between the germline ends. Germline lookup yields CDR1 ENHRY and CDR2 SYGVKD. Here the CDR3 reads CAISESGLLSNQPQHF. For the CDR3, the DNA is TGTGCCATCAGTGAATCGGGACTGCTTAGCAATCAGCCCCAGCATTTT.

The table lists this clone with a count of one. Here the CDR3 reads CASSARTESSYEQYF. DNA of the CDR3: TGTGCCAGCAGCGCCCGGACGGAGAGCTCCTACGAGCAGTACTTC. The chain uses TRBV4-2 and TRBJ2-7, with D unclear. Germline values: CDR1 LGHNA, CDR2 YNFKEQ. CDR3 length: 15 residues. The ends were cut back, 5 bases at V and 0 bases at J, with 14 bases in the middle.

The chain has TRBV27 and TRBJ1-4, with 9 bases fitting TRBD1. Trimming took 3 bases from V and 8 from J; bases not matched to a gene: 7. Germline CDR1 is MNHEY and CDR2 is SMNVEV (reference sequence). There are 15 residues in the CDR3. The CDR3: CASSFRTGVREKLFF. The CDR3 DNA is TGTGCCAGCAGTTTTCGGACAGGGGTTAGGGAAAAACTGTTTTTT. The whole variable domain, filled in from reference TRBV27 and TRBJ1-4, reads EAQVTQNPRYLITVTGKKLTVTCSQNMNHEYMSWYRQDPGLGLRQIYYSMNVEVTDKGDVPEGYKVSRKEKRNFPLILESPSPNQTSLYFCASSFRTGVREKLFFGSGTQLSVL.

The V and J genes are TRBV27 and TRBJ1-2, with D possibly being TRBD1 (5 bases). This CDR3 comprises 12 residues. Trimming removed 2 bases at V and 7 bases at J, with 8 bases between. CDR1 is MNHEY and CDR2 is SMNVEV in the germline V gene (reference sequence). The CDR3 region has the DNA TGTGCCAGCAGTTTAGGGGGAGGTGGCTACACCTTC. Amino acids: CASSLGGGGYTF.

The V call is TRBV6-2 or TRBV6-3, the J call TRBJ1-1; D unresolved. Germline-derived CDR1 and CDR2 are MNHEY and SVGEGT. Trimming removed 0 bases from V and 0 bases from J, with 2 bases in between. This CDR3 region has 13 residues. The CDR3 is CASSYSMNTEAFF. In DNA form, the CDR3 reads TGTGCCAGCAGTTACTCGATGAACACTGAAGCTTTCTTT.

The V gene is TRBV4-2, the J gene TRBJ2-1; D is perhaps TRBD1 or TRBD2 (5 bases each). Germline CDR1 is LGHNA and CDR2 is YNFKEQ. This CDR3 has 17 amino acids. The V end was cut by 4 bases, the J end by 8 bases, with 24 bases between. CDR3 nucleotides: TGTGCCAGCAGCCTCCCTTTCGGGGCCTTAGAGGTCGATGAGCAGTTCTTC. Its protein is CASSLPFGALEVDEQFF.

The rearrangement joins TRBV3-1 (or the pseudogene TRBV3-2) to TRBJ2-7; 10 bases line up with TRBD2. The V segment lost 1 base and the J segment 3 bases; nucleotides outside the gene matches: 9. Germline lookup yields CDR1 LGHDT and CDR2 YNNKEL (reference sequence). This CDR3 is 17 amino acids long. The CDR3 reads CASSQGKWTSGLYEQYF. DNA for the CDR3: TGTGCCAGCAGCCAAGGGAAATGGACTAGCGGACTCTACGAGCAGTACTTC.

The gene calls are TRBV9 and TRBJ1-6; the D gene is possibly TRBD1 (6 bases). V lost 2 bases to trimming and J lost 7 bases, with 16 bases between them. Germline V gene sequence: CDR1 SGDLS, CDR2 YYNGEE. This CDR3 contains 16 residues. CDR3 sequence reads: CASSVLGGGQNSPLHF. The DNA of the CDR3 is TGTGCCAGCAGCGTCCTTGGGGGGGGCCAAAATTCACCCCTCCACTTT.

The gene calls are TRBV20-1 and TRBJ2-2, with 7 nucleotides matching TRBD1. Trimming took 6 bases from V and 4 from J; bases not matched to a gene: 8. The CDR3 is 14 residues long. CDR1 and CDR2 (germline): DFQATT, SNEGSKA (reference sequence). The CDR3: CSASEGAGTGELFF. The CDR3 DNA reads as TGCAGTGCCAGTGAGGGGGCGGGCACCGGGGAGCTGTTTTTT.

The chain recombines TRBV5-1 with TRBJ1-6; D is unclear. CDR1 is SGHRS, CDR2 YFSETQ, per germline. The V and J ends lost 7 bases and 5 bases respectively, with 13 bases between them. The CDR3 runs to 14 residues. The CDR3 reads CASGLDGDNSPLHF. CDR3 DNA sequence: TGCGCCAGCGGGTTAGACGGAGATAATTCACCCCTCCACTTT.

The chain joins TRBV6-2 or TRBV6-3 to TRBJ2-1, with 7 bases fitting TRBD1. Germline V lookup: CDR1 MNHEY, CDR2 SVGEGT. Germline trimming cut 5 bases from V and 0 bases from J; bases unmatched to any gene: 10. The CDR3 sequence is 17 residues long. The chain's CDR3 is CASSKRTGSSSYNEQFF. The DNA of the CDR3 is TGTGCCAGCAGTAAACGGACAGGATCCAGCTCCTACAATGAGCAGTTCTTC.